One sample yielded the 5 T cell receptor beta chains listed below, sequenced in a study of blood T cell repertoires in COVID-19. The repertoire was sequenced with immunoSEQ multiplex PCR; TCRdb's copy has only in-frame clones and lacks some. Found here are 150,000 to 200,000 clones, almost 85% of them singletons; the top ten hold 22%. Sequencing used peripheral blood. These receptor sequences come from a woman over 75 with acute or convalescent COVID-19.

V gene TRBV4-2 combines with J gene TRBJ2-3; D is ambiguous. Germline loops: CDR1 LGHNA, CDR2 YNFKEQ. Trimming cost V 1 base and J 5 bases, with 7 bases left between them. The CDR3 extends over 13 amino acids. The CDR3 loop is CASSQGSGDTQYF. The DNA of the CDR3 is TGTGCCAGCAGCCAAGGGTCCGGAGATACGCAGTATTTT.

This clone appeared a single time. The CDR3 DNA follows: TGCGCCAGCAGGGCAGGCTCCAATCAGCCCCAGCATTTT. Its translation is CASRAGSNQPQHF. The chain carries TRBV5-1 and TRBJ1-5; D gene uncertain. The length of the CDR3 is 13 residues. Between the trimmed V and J ends, which lost 5 bases and 3 bases, there was a span of 9 bases. Germline V gene data show CDR1 as SGHRS and CDR2 as YFSETQ.

V gene TRBV9 combines with J gene TRBJ2-7; 8 bases align to TRBD2. CDR3 length: 13 amino acids. V lost 6 bases and J lost 5; bases outside the gene matches: 7. Germline V gene sequence: CDR1 SGDLS, CDR2 YYNGEE. The CDR3 region is CASNGGVWNEQYF. CDR3 DNA: TGTGCCAGCAACGGGGGGGTTTGGAACGAGCAGTACTTC.

The chain joins TRBV18 to TRBJ2-5, with unresolved D. Germline lookup yields CDR1 KGHSH and CDR2 LQKENI. This CDR3 has 15 residues. With 2 bases removed from V and 0 bases from J, the gap between germline ends came to 10 bases. CDR3 sequence reads: CASSPSAANQETQYF. Written as DNA, the CDR3 is TGTGCCAGCTCACCAAGCGCGGCGAACCAAGAGACCCAGTACTTC.

CDR3 sequence reads: CASSYSAATDTQYF. The CDR3 nucleotides are TGTGCCAGCAGTTACTCTGCGGCCACAGATACGCAGTATTTT. The chain uses TRBV6-5 and TRBJ2-3; D is uncertain. V dropped 0 bases and J dropped 2 bases, with 6 bases sitting between them. The germline gives CDR1 MNHEY, CDR2 SVGAGI. This CDR3 spans 14 amino acids.